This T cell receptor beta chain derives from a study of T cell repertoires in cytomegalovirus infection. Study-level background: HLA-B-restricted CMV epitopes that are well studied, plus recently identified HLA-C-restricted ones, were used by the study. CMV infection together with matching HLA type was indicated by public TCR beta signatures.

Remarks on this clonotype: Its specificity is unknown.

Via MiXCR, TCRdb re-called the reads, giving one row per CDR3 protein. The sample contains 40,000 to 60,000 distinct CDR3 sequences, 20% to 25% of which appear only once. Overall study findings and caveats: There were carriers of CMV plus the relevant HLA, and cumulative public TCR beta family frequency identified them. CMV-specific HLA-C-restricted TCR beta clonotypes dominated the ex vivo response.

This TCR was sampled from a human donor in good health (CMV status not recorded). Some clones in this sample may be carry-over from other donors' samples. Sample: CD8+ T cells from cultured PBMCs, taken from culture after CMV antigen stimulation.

The CDR3 nucleotides are TGTGCCAGCAGCTTATCTTCGCTTGGCTACAATGAGCAGTTCTTC. Translated, it gives CASSLSSLGYNEQFF. This chain joins TRBV7-2 and TRBJ2-1; no definite D call. The CDR3 is 15 amino acids. V lost 2 bases, J lost 3 bases, and 11 bases lay in between. Germline V gene sequence: CDR1 SGHTA, CDR2 FQGNSA.